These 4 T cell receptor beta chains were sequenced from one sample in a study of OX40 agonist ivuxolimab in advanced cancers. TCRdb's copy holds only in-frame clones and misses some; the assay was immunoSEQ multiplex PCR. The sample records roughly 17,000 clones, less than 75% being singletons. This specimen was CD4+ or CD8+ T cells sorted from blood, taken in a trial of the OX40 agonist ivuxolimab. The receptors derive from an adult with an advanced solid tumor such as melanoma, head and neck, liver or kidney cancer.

The CDR3 sequence: CASSTSRDRGPYGYTF. CDR3 DNA: TGTGCCAGCAGCACCAGCCGGGACAGGGGGCCCTATGGCTACACCTTC. This chain links TRBV5-6 with TRBJ1-2; 12 nucleotides line up with TRBD1. V gave up 4 bases and J gave up 4 bases; unmatched junction bases: 8. Germline CDR1 reads SGHDT; CDR2 reads YYEEEE. The CDR3 runs 16 residues.

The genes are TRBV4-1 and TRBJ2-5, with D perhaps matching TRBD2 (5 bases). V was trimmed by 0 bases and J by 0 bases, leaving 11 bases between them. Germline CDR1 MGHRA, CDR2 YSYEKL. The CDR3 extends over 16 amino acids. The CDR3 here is CASSQDPGEYQETQYF. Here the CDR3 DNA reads TGCGCCAGCAGCCAAGACCCTGGGGAGTACCAAGAGACCCAGTACTTC.

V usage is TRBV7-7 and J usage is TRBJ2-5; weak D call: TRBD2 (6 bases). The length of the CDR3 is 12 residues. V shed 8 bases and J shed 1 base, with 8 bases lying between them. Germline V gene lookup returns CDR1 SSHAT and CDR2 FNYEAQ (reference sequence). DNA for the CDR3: TGTGCCAGCTCGGGACTCCAAGAGACCCAGTACTTC. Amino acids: CASSGLQETQYF. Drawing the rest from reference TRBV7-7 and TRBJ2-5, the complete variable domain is GAGVSQSPRYKVTKRGQDVTLRCDPISSHATLYWYQQALGQGPEFLTYFNYEAQPDKSGLPSDRFSAERPEGSISTLTIQRTEQRDSAMYRCASSGLQETQYFGPGTRLLVL.

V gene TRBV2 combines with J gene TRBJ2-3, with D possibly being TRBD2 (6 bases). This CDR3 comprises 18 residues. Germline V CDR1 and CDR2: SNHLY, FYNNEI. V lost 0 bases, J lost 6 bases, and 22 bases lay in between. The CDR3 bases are TGTGCCAGCAGTGAAGCGTTGGTCCAGGGAGGTTATTCGGATACGCAGTATTTT. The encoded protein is CASSEALVQGGYSDTQYF.